The clone carrying this T cell receptor beta chain was recorded a few times. Authors' methods: Using reference gene primer amplification, nucleated cell counts were estimated. The protocol was immunoSEQ multiplex PCR, while the TCRdb copy is restricted to in-frame clones and leaves out a portion. V and J calls plus clone size are reproduced from that table; the DNA served to infer D and trimming. The sample records roughly 98,000 clones, about 81% being singletons. The data are from a study of blood T cell repertoires in COVID-19. The overall study: Sites in the United States, Italy and Spain provided acute and convalescent COVID-19 samples. Sources were T cells, B-cell-depleted T cells, or PBMCs; the material itself was cDNA or gDNA.

V lost 3 bases and J lost 0, with 8 bases in between. Germline V gene data show CDR1 as SGDLS and CDR2 as YYNGEE. The CDR3 is 14 residues long. The sequence was collected from a human donor in a cohort sampled during active COVID-19. Sequencing was performed on peripheral blood. The rearrangement uses TRBV9 and TRBJ2-3; D is perhaps TRBD2 (5 bases). CDR3 sequence: CASSARTSTDTQYF. Written as DNA, the CDR3 is TGTGCCAGCAGCGCCCGGACTAGCACAGATACGCAGTATTTT.